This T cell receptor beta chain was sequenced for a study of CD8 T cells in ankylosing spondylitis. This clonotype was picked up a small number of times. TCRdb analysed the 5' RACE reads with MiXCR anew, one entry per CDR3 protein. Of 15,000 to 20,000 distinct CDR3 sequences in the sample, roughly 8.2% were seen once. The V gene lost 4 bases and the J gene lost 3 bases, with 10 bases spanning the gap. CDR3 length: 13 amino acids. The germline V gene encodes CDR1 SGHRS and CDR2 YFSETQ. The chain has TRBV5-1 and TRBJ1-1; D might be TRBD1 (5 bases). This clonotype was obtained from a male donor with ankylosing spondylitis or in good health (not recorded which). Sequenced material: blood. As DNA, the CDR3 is TGCGCCAGCAGCCCCCAAGGGGACACTGAAGCTTTCTTT. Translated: CASSPQGDTEAFF.